Listed below are T cell receptor beta chains from one sample, sequenced in a study of vaccination and CD4 T cells after COVID-19. TCRdb reprocessed the PCR reads with MiXCR, giving one entry per CDR3 protein. This repertoire shows roughly 7,400 distinct CDR3 sequences, 45% to 55% found once; its top ten account for 15% to 20%. Antigen specificity for these receptors is unknown. Material for sequencing was CD4+ T cells from blood, cultured in vitro. These receptors were collected from a human donor who had recovered from COVID-19. Each CDR3 is given with its conserved first and last residue.

J gene: TRBJ1-2; V gene: TRBV7-5; CDR3 protein: CISVPEAYSSYLYGYTF
J gene: TRBJ2-5; V gene: TRBV7-7; CDR3 protein: CASSRSIQETQYF
J gene: TRBJ2-3; V gene: TRBV30; CDR3 protein: CAWSADRGVDTQYF
J gene: TRBJ2-5; V gene: TRBV12-5; CDR3 protein: CASGLYLRKETQYF
J gene: TRBJ2-6; V gene: TRBV29-1; CDR3 protein: CSAGMSGANVLTF
J gene: TRBJ1-5; V gene: TRBV25-1; CDR3 protein: CASSPTGNQPQHF
J gene: TRBJ1-4; V gene: TRBV7-2; CDR3 protein: CASSLLAGGVTNEKLFF
J gene: TRBJ2-3; V gene: TRBV5-1; CDR3 protein: CASSLKYVAGVTSTDTQYF
J gene: TRBJ1-5; V gene: TRBV15; CDR3 protein: CATKWGQGNQPQHF
J gene: TRBJ1-1; V gene: TRBV10-3; CDR3 protein: CAINDKGQLNTEAFF
J gene: TRBJ2-3; V gene: TRBV10-3; CDR3 protein: CAIRSLAGGLADTQYF
J gene: TRBJ2-3; V gene: TRBV6-5; CDR3 protein: CASSYSSGRTDTQYF
J gene: TRBJ1-2; V gene: TRBV20-1; CDR3 protein: CSARGTGNYGYTF
J gene: TRBJ1-2; V gene: TRBV30; CDR3 protein: CAWSVKGSYGYTF
J gene: TRBJ2-2; V gene: TRBV30; CDR3 protein: CAWAPFAGGELFF
J gene: TRBJ2-7; V gene: TRBV27; CDR3 protein: CASSLEAGPSYEQYF
J gene: TRBJ2-7; V gene: TRBV11-2; CDR3 protein: CASSRGGLAGHYEQYF
J gene: TRBJ2-3; V gene: TRBV15; CDR3 protein: CATSIRTSGVQDTQYF
J gene: TRBJ2-7; V gene: TRBV12-3/TRBV12-4; CDR3 protein: CASSLGFSASYEQYF
J gene: TRBJ2-3; V gene: TRBV27; CDR3 protein: CASRRDPDTQYF
J gene: TRBJ2-5; V gene: TRBV29-1; CDR3 protein: CSVGRVQETQYF
J gene: TRBJ1-5; V gene: TRBV20-1; CDR3 protein: CSAREVAGTFQPQHF
J gene: TRBJ2-7; V gene: TRBV7-8; CDR3 protein: CASSLDGMGYEQYF
J gene: TRBJ2-7; V gene: TRBV6-1; CDR3 protein: CASKQGDYEQYF
J gene: TRBJ2-5; V gene: TRBV7-3; CDR3 protein: CASSLTGYGTQYF
J gene: TRBJ1-1; V gene: TRBV11-2; CDR3 protein: CASSSQAWGTEAFF
J gene: TRBJ2-1; V gene: TRBV20-1; CDR3 protein: CSASHGQGEQFF
J gene: TRBJ1-2; V gene: TRBV12-3/TRBV12-4; CDR3 protein: CASSSGAPNYGYTF
J gene: TRBJ1-2; V gene: TRBV6-2/TRBV6-3; CDR3 protein: CASSYRGAMGYTF
J gene: TRBJ1-2; V gene: TRBV4-3; CDR3 protein: CASSQVGGRNGYTF
J gene: TRBJ2-5; V gene: TRBV6-1; CDR3 protein: CASSRDIQETQYF
J gene: TRBJ1-1; V gene: TRBV5-1; CDR3 protein: CASSLVGGDTEAFF
J gene: TRBJ1-1; V gene: TRBV7-8; CDR3 protein: CASSQYRQGLGTEAFF
J gene: TRBJ2-1; V gene: TRBV20-1; CDR3 protein: CSAEWTGVSNEQFF
J gene: TRBJ2-1; V gene: TRBV4-3; CDR3 protein: CASSLLLSYNEQFF
J gene: TRBJ1-5; V gene: TRBV6-2/TRBV6-3; CDR3 protein: CASRDTRGEKRNQPQHF
J gene: TRBJ2-4; V gene: TRBV5-4; CDR3 protein: CASSRDPGTPQYF
J gene: TRBJ2-1; V gene: TRBV14; CDR3 protein: CASRQVGTSGLNEQFF
J gene: TRBJ1-1; V gene: TRBV7-8; CDR3 protein: CASSPSNTEAFF
J gene: TRBJ1-2; V gene: TRBV7-2; CDR3 protein: CASSFEGLIYTF
J gene: TRBJ1-3; V gene: TRBV18; CDR3 protein: CASSPPGFTGNTIYF
J gene: TRBJ2-3; V gene: TRBV30; CDR3 protein: CASNAGGGPNTQYF
J gene: TRBJ2-7; V gene: TRBV24-1; CDR3 protein: CATSRGTGVNEQYF
J gene: TRBJ2-3; V gene: TRBV5-4; CDR3 protein: CASSPRTSGSTDTQYF
J gene: TRBJ2-2; V gene: TRBV27; CDR3 protein: CASSSRGRVNTGELFF
J gene: TRBJ2-2; V gene: TRBV7-2; CDR3 protein: CASSLVGGDITGELFF
J gene: TRBJ1-2; V gene: TRBV27; CDR3 protein: CASNPSRVNYGYTF
J gene: TRBJ2-5; V gene: TRBV11-2; CDR3 protein: CASSLGLAGRETQYF
J gene: TRBJ1-5; V gene: TRBV7-2; CDR3 protein: CASSFAGGEIVPNQPQHF